This record covers a single T cell receptor beta chain. Profiling relied on immunoSEQ multiplex PCR, and the TCRdb table lists in-frame clones only, not all of them. Here the sample spans over 1.5 million clones, nearly 99% being singletons. This record belongs to a study of shared clonotypes between healthy human individuals. Sequenced material: naive CD4+ T cells sorted from blood. The subset denotes: CD45RA+ positively selected. The receptor was derived from a man in his thirties or forties in good health.

Here the CDR3 reads CASKRDTEAFF. The CDR3 coding sequence is TGCGCCAGTAAGAGGGATACTGAAGCTTTCTTT. This chain connects TRBV5-1 to TRBJ1-1; D is undetermined. Trimming removed 8 bases at V and 5 bases at J, with 10 bases between. The V gene's germline CDR1 is SGHRS and CDR2 YFSETQ. This CDR3 region has 11 residues.